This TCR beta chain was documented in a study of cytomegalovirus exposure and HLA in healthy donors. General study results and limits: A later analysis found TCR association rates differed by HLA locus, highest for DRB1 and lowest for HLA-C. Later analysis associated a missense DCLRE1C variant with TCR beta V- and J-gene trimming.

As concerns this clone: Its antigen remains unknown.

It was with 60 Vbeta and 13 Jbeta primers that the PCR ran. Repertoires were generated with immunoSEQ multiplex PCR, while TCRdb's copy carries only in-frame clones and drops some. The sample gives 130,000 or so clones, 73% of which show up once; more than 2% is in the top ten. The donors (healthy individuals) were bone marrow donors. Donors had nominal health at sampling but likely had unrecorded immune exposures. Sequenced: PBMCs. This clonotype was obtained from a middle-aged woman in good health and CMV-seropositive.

DNA for the CDR3: TGTGCCTGGAGCCGACTAGCGGATACCAATACGCAGTATTTT. Translating gives CAWSRLADTNTQYF. V usage is TRBV30 and J usage is TRBJ2-3, with 9 bases identical to TRBD2. Germline CDR1 is GTSNPN and CDR2 is SVGIG (reference sequence). The CDR3 is made up of 14 amino acids. V lost 3 bases to trimming and J lost 7 bases; unmatched junction nucleotides: 8.